This section outlines one T cell receptor beta chain sequence together with its context. This entry belongs to a study of blood T cell repertoires in COVID-19. Repertoires were generated with immunoSEQ multiplex PCR, while TCRdb's copy carries only in-frame clones and drops some. The sample holds around 250,000 clones; approximately 87% are singletons and the top ten take 3.5% to 5.5%. The TCR sequence derives from a man in his sixties who had recovered from COVID-19. Sequencing was performed on peripheral blood.

This CDR3 is CASSRGTGGSPLHF. The CDR3, as DNA: TGTGCCAGCAGCCGCGGGACAGGGGGCTCACCCCTCCACTTT. V usage is TRBV11-2 and J usage is TRBJ1-6; 12 bases align to TRBD1. From germline, CDR1 is SGHAT and CDR2 FQNNGV. The V and J ends lost 5 bases and 10 bases, in that order; junction bases with no gene match: 3. This CDR3 has 14 amino acids.